This T cell receptor beta chain was obtained from a study of CD8 T cells in acute hepatitis C reinfection. Time point: naive CD8 control sorted from an acute-time-point sample. A positive HCV RNA or antibody test following a negative test within 24 weeks defined acute primary infection. The CDR3 is 12 amino acids. Germline CDR1 is MGHDK and CDR2 is SYGVNS. Losses at the gene ends were 2 bases for V and 14 bases for J; bases not matched to a gene: 6. Whole-study findings and limits: TRBV04 and TRBV06 were preferentially used in all groups, not explained by naive pool overrepresentation.

Comments on this clone: Its antigen is as yet unknown.

Profiling relied on immunoSEQ multiplex PCR, and the TCRdb table lists in-frame clones only, not all of them. The table records approximately 39,000 clones, about 86% of them present only once. V usage is TRBV25-1 and J usage is TRBJ2-5; 9 nucleotides align to TRBD1. The sequence derives from a young man with chronic hepatitis C. What was sequenced was naive CD8+ T cells from PBMCs. The chain's CDR3 is CASSEPGQGPYF. CDR3 nucleotides: TGTGCCAGCAGTGAACCGGGACAGGGCCCATACTTC.